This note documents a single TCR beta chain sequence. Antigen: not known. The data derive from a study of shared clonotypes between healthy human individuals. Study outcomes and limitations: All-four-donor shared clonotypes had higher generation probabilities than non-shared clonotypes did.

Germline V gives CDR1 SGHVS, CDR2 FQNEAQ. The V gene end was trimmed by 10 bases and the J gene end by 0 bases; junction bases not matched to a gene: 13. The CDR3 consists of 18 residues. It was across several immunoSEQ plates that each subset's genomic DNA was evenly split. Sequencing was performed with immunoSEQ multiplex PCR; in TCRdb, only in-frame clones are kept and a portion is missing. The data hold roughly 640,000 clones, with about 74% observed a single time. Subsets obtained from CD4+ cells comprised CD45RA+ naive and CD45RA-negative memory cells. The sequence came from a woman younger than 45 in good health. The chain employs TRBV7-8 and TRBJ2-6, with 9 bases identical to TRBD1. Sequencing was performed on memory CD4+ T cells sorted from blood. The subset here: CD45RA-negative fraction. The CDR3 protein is CAIRIPGQGLSGANVLTF. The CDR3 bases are TGTGCCATCCGGATTCCGGGACAGGGCCTCTCTGGGGCCAACGTCCTGACTTTC.